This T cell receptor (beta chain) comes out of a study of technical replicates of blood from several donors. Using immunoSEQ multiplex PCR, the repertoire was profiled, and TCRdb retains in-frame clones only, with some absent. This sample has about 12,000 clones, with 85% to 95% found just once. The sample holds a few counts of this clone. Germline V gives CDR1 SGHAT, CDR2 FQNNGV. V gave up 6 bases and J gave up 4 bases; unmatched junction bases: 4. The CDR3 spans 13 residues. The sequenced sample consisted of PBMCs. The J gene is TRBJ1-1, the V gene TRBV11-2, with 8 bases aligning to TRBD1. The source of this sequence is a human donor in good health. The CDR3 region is CASRLGQGTEAFF. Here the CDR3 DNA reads TGTGCCAGCAGACTTGGACAGGGCACTGAAGCTTTCTTT.